The 19 T cell receptor beta chains below were found in one sample sequenced in a study of cytotoxic CD8 clonotypes in ibrutinib-treated CLL. Libraries were prepared by immunoSEQ multiplex PCR; TCRdb keeps only in-frame clonotypes and omits some of them. The sample yields approximately 340,000 clones, over 60% seen once. The sample consisted of PBMCs, taken after 36 months of ibrutinib treatment. The receptor set was obtained from a human donor with chronic lymphocytic leukemia.

The rearrangement uses TRBV4-2 and TRBJ1-2; D remains ambiguous. Germline-derived CDR1 and CDR2 are LGHNA and YNFKEQ. The ends were cut back, 1 base at V and 7 bases at J, with 10 bases in the middle. The length of the CDR3 is 13 residues. Here the CDR3 reads CASSQVTSIGYTF. The DNA of the CDR3 is TGTGCCAGCAGCCAAGTCACCTCTATTGGCTACACCTTC.

The chain employs TRBV29-1 and TRBJ2-3, with 11 bases identical to TRBD2. Germline V gene sequence: CDR1 SQVTM, CDR2 ANQGSEA. The trim removed 3 bases at V and 2 bases at J, leaving 19 bases unmatched. The CDR3 is 20 amino acids. The CDR3 nucleotides are TGCAGCGTTGACGGGAACAGGGGAACTAGCGGGAGAAGGGTCACAGATACGCAGTATTTT. The encoded protein is CSVDGNRGTSGRRVTDTQYF.

In this sample, this clone turned up a few times. The rearrangement uses TRBV6-1 and TRBJ1-6; D perhaps matches TRBD1 (5 bases). V lost 3 bases and J lost 7, with 19 bases in between. The CDR3 loop spans 17 amino acids. Looked up from germline, CDR1 is MNHNS and CDR2 is SASEGT. In DNA form, the CDR3 reads TGTGCCAGCAGTGACCGGGGACGGGTCTCGAGGAATTCACCCCTCCACTTT. Its protein is CASSDRGRVSRNSPLHF.

This clone was picked up a small number of times. The chain combines TRBV28 with TRBJ1-2, with 9 bases fitting TRBD1. Germline lookup yields CDR1 MDHEN and CDR2 SYDVKM. This CDR3 contains 15 residues. V was pared by 4 bases and J by 1 base, with 4 bases of the junction left unmatched. CDR3 residues: CASSSRTGDNYGYTF. For the CDR3, the DNA is TGTGCCAGCAGTTCACGGACAGGGGATAACTATGGCTACACCTTC.

The chain uses TRBV10-2 and TRBJ1-1; 10 bases match TRBD1. CDR1 and CDR2 from the germline V gene are WSHSY and SAAADI. V lost 1 base to trimming and J lost 7 bases; unmatched junction nucleotides: 6. The CDR3 has 15 amino acids. The DNA for the CDR3 is TGCGCCAGCAGTGAGTTGGGACAGGGGCAGAGTGAAGCTTTCTTT. Its translation: CASSELGQGQSEAFF.

The J gene is TRBJ2-7, the V gene TRBV18, with 7 nucleotides matching TRBD1. Germline V lookup: CDR1 KGHSH, CDR2 LQKENI. The V gene end was trimmed by 3 bases and the J gene end by 5 bases; junction bases not matched to a gene: 4. This CDR3 comprises 13 residues. The CDR3 DNA sequence: TGTGCCAGCTCACCCGACAGGGAGAACGAGCAGTACTTC. Translating gives CASSPDRENEQYF.

This clone was found a few times. This rearrangement joins TRBV6-5 to TRBJ1-4; tentatively, D is TRBD1 (5 bases). The CDR3 is made up of 15 amino acids. Trimming left V 6 bases short and J 6 bases short, with 17 bases between. CDR1 and CDR2 (germline): MNHEY, SVGAGI. CDR3 amino acids: CASSRRGGLDEKLFF. DNA for the CDR3: TGTGCCAGCAGCCGACGTGGGGGATTGGATGAAAAACTGTTTTTT.

The rearrangement links TRBV9 to TRBJ2-3; no reliable D call. This CDR3 comprises 15 residues. Germline assignment: CDR1 SGDLS and CDR2 YYNGEE. With 0 bases removed from V and 0 bases from J, the gap between germline ends came to 8 bases. CDR3 coding DNA: TGTGCCAGCAGCGTAGCTCCCGCTAGCACAGATACGCAGTATTTT. Its protein is CASSVAPASTDTQYF.

The chain uses TRBV29-1 and TRBJ2-1; D call uncertain. The V and J ends lost 1 base and 3 bases respectively, with 4 bases between them. The CDR3 contains 12 residues. Germline CDR1 and CDR2: SQVTM and ANQGSEA. The CDR3, as DNA: TGCAGCGTTGAAGCGGACTACAATGAGCAGTTCTTC. The encoded protein is CSVEADYNEQFF.

CDR3 loop: CASSPQALAGKNEQFF. As DNA, the CDR3 is TGTGCCAGCTCACCACAAGCACTAGCGGGAAAGAATGAGCAGTTCTTC. The chain couples TRBV18 to TRBJ2-1, with 10 bases lining up with TRBD2. V trimming: 1 base; J trimming: 7 bases; junction bases outside the gene matches: 7. CDR1 is KGHSH, CDR2 LQKENI, per germline. The CDR3 loop spans 16 amino acids.

The chain carries TRBV20-1 and TRBJ2-1; D remains unclear. V lost 7 bases and J lost 8, with 6 bases in between. The CDR3 runs to 9 residues. Germline lookup yields CDR1 DFQATT and CDR2 SNEGSKA (reference sequence). CDR3 DNA sequence: TGCAGTGTTAGCTATGAGCAGTTCTTC. This encodes CSVSYEQFF.

The J gene is TRBJ2-3, the V gene TRBV4-1; 7 nucleotides align to TRBD1. The CDR3 is 15 residues long. J was trimmed by 4 bases and V by 4 bases; bases with no gene match: 8. Germline-derived CDR1 and CDR2 are MGHRA and YSYEKL. The CDR3, as DNA: TGCGCCAGCAGCCGCCCGGGACAGACCCCAGATACGCAGTATTTT. The encoded protein is CASSRPGQTPDTQYF.

The chain uses TRBV10-1 and TRBJ2-7; weak D call: TRBD1 (5 bases). V lost 5 bases and J lost 5, with 10 bases in between. Germline CDR1 and CDR2: WNHNN and SYGVQD (reference sequence). The CDR3 runs to 12 residues. CDR3 region: CASSQGLDEQYF. The CDR3 DNA reads as TGCGCCAGCAGTCAGGGTCTGGACGAGCAGTACTTC.

The genes are TRBV27 and TRBJ2-1; D call uncertain. This CDR3 is 14 amino acids long. V was cut by 0 bases and J by 3 bases, with 6 bases left in between. Per germline, CDR1 MNHEY and CDR2 SMNVEV (reference sequence). CDR3 in amino acids: CASSLSYGYNEQFF. As DNA, the CDR3 is TGTGCCAGCAGTTTATCGTATGGCTACAATGAGCAGTTCTTC.

The V and J genes are TRBV1 and TRBJ1-6; the table's D gene call, TRBD1, was not cross checked with the DNA. TRBV1 is shown as a pseudogene. The CDR3 sequence is 17 residues long. CDR3 sequence (DNA): TGCACCAGCAGCCAATTTATTAGACAGGGAAATAATTCACCCCTCCACTTT. Encoded protein: CTSSQFIRQGNNSPLHF.

This clone was seen more than once but under ten times. V and J are TRBV18 and TRBJ2-7, with D maybe TRBD1 (6 bases). CDR3 length equals 13 residues. Between the trimmed V and J ends, which lost 3 bases and 2 bases, there was a span of 8 bases. Germline lookup yields CDR1 KGHSH and CDR2 LQKENI. CDR3 sequence (DNA): TGTGCCAGCTCACCCAGGGGAGCCTACGAGCAGTACTTC. Translating gives CASSPRGAYEQYF.

The chain employs TRBV4-1 and TRBJ1-1, with 7 positions matching TRBD1. Unmatched junction bases numbered 12, after V lost 4 bases and J lost 4 bases. Germline assignment: CDR1 MGHRA and CDR2 YSYEKL. CDR3 length: 16 amino acids. The CDR3 is CASSRVGRGGGTEAFF. The CDR3 DNA follows: TGCGCCAGCAGCCGCGTGGGTAGAGGGGGCGGCACTGAAGCTTTCTTT.

The V and J genes are TRBV28 and TRBJ1-5, with D possibly TRBD1 on 6 matching bases. Germline-derived CDR1 and CDR2 are MDHEN and SYDVKM. V shed 2 bases and J shed 2 bases, with 16 bases lying between them. This CDR3 comprises 17 residues. In DNA, the CDR3 is TGTGCCAGCAGTTTACGCTTCGGGGGGCCGGGCAATCAGCCCCAGCATTTT. It encodes CASSLRFGGPGNQPQHF.

The table lists this clone with a count of one. CDR3 sequence (DNA): TGCGCCAGCAGCCAGGGGTGGGCAGGCCCCTACGAGCAGTACTTC. This sequence encodes CASSQGWAGPYEQYF. V is TRBV4-3 and J is TRBJ2-7; D uncertain. Germline V gene sequence: CDR1 LGHNA, CDR2 YSLEER. The V and J ends lost 3 bases and 2 bases respectively, with 14 bases between them. This CDR3 has 15 residues.